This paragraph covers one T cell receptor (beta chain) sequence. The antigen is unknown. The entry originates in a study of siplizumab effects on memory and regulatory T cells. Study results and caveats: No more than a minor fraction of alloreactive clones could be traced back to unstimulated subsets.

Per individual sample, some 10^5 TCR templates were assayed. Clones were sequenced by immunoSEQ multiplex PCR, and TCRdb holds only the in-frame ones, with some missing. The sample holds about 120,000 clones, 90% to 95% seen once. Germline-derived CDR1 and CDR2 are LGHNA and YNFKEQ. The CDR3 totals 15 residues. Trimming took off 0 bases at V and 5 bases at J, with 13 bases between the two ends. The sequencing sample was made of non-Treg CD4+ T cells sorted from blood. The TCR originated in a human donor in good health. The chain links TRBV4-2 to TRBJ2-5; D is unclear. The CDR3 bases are TGTGCCAGCAGCCAAGATTACGTCGAGAGGGAGACCCAGTACTTC. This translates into CASSQDYVERETQYF.